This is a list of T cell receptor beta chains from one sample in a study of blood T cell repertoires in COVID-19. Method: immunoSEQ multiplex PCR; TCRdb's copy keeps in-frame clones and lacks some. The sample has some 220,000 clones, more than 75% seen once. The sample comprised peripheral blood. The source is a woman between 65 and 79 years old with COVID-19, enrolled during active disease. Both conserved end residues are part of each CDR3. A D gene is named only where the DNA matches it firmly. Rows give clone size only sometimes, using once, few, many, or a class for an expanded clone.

DNA: TGTGCCATCAACGGAGGCACAGATACGCAGTATTTT; CDR3: CAINGGTDTQYF; J: TRBJ2-3; D: .; size: many; V: TRBV10-3
DNA: TGTGCCAGCAGTTACCGAGGGACTAGCGGGAGGATCAGGTCCTACGAGCAGTACTTC; CDR3: CASSYRGTSGRIRSYEQYF; J: TRBJ2-7; D: TRBD2; size: .; V: TRBV6-2/TRBV6-3
DNA: TGTGCCACCCGAACCGGGAGCCATAATTACGAGCAGTACTTC; CDR3: CATRTGSHNYEQYF; J: TRBJ2-7; D: .; size: .; V: TRBV2
DNA: TGTGCCATCAGTGGGCGACTGGATGAAAAACTGTTTTTT; CDR3: CAISGRLDEKLFF; J: TRBJ1-4; D: .; size: .; V: TRBV10-3
DNA: TGTGCCAGCAGCCCGCGCCCTAGCGGTCTAAACTACGAGCAGTACTTC; CDR3: CASSPRPSGLNYEQYF; J: TRBJ2-7; D: TRBD2; size: .; V: TRBV5-4
DNA: TGTGCCAGCAGTGATGTAGCCAATCAGCCCCAGCATTTT; CDR3: CASSDVANQPQHF; J: TRBJ1-5; D: .; size: .; V: TRBV6-1
DNA: TGCGCCAGCAGCTTCGCCTCATCTACGGGTGAAGCTTTCTTT; CDR3: CASSFASSTGEAFF; J: TRBJ1-1; D: .; size: .; V: TRBV5-1
DNA: TGTGCCAGCAGTCCACCCAGGACTAGCGGGGTCTCCTACGAGCAGTACTTC; CDR3: CASSPPRTSGVSYEQYF; J: TRBJ2-7; D: TRBD2; size: .; V: TRBV6-2/TRBV6-3
DNA: TGTGCCAGCAGTTTACTGAGTACCGGGGAGCTGTTTTTT; CDR3: CASSLLSTGELFF; J: TRBJ2-2; D: .; size: .; V: TRBV27
DNA: TGTGCCAGCAGCCGACAGGGAACCCCCGATGGCTACACCTTC; CDR3: CASSRQGTPDGYTF; J: TRBJ1-2; D: TRBD1; size: once; V: TRBV7-3
DNA: TGTGCCAGCAGCATAGCCGTGGGGACAGGCGAGCAGTACTTC; CDR3: CASSIAVGTGEQYF; J: TRBJ2-7; D: TRBD1; size: .; V: TRBV6-5
DNA: TGTGCCAGCAGCGTAGATGTGGTAGGAAGAGGCAGAAGTAGAACAGATACGCAGTATTTT; CDR3: CASSVDVVGRGRSRTDTQYF; J: TRBJ2-3; D: .; size: few; V: TRBV9
DNA: TGTGCCAGCTCAGAGAGACAACAGGGGACTAATGAAAAACTGTTTTTT; CDR3: CASSERQQGTNEKLFF; J: TRBJ1-4; D: TRBD1; size: .; V: TRBV18
DNA: TGCGCCAGCAGCTTGGGAGGGTTCTCTGGAAACACCATATATTTT; CDR3: CASSLGGFSGNTIYF; J: TRBJ1-3; D: .; size: .; V: TRBV5-1
DNA: TGCGCCAGCAGCATAGACAGTATGAACACTGAAGCTTTCTTT; CDR3: CASSIDSMNTEAFF; J: TRBJ1-1; D: .; size: .; V: TRBV5-1
DNA: TGTGCCAGCCGACAGGGCAAAGATACGCAGTATTTT; CDR3: CASRQGKDTQYF; J: TRBJ2-3; D: TRBD1; size: .; V: TRBV7-8
DNA: TGTGCCAGCAGCCGAATGGACAGGGGGAATTCACCCCTCCACTTT; CDR3: CASSRMDRGNSPLHF; J: TRBJ1-6; D: TRBD1; size: .; V: TRBV7-9
DNA: TGTGCCAGCTCCCAGGACTCCTATGGCTACACCTTC; CDR3: CASSQDSYGYTF; J: TRBJ1-2; D: .; size: few; V: TRBV18
DNA: TGCGCCAGCAGCTTGGATCTAGGAGCCCACGAGCAGTACTTC; CDR3: CASSLDLGAHEQYF; J: TRBJ2-7; D: .; size: .; V: TRBV5-1
DNA: TGTGCCAGCAGTTCCCGACCCCGGGGGACAGTTCTTTTCGAGCAGTACTTC; CDR3: CASSSRPRGTVLFEQYF; J: TRBJ2-7; D: .; size: .; V: TRBV6-2/TRBV6-3
DNA: TGTGCCAGCAGCGCCGGGACAGGGTATAATTCACCCCTCCACTTT; CDR3: CASSAGTGYNSPLHF; J: TRBJ1-6; D: TRBD1; size: .; V: TRBV9
DNA: TGTGCCACCAGTGATTTTGGCGGGAGACGGGATGAGCAGTTCTTC; CDR3: CATSDFGGRRDEQFF; J: TRBJ2-1; D: TRBD2; size: .; V: TRBV24-1
DNA: TGTGCCAGCACGAGGCTCGACGGGAACTATGGCTACACCTTC; CDR3: CASTRLDGNYGYTF; J: TRBJ1-2; D: .; size: .; V: TRBV27
DNA: TGTGCCAGCAGTTTTACTAGCGACACAGATACGCAGTATTTT; CDR3: CASSFTSDTDTQYF; J: TRBJ2-3; D: TRBD2; size: .; V: TRBV28
DNA: TGTGCCATCAGTCCGGGACAGGGGGCGCGGAGCGGGAGAAAATTCCGGGAGCTGTTTTTT; CDR3: CAISPGQGARSGRKFRELFF; J: TRBJ2-2; D: TRBD1; size: .; V: TRBV10-3
DNA: TGTGCCAGCAGTAAAGCAGGGGGGACTGAAGCTTTCTTT; CDR3: CASSKAGGTEAFF; J: TRBJ1-1; D: TRBD1; size: many; V: TRBV27
DNA: TGTGCCAGCAGCCCGACAGGGGAACATCAGCCCCAGCATTTT; CDR3: CASSPTGEHQPQHF; J: TRBJ1-5; D: TRBD1; size: once; V: TRBV7-9
DNA: TGTGCCAGCAGTTTACCCGGGAATAATTCACCCCTCCACTTT; CDR3: CASSLPGNNSPLHF; J: TRBJ1-6; D: .; size: .; V: TRBV27
DNA: TGTGCCAGCTCACTAGGGACAGATAGCAATCAGCCCCAGCATTTT; CDR3: CASSLGTDSNQPQHF; J: TRBJ1-5; D: TRBD1; size: .; V: TRBV18
DNA: TGTGCCAGCAGTACAGGGGATGTGGAGACCCAGTACTTC; CDR3: CASSTGDVETQYF; J: TRBJ2-5; D: TRBD1; size: once; V: TRBV28
DNA: TGTGCCAGCTGGGGAGCGGCCTGGGGTGAGCAGTTCTTC; CDR3: CASWGAAWGEQFF; J: TRBJ2-1; D: .; size: .; V: TRBV7-9
DNA: TGTGCCACCAGGCGAAGCGGGGCGCTCACAGATACGCAGTATTTT; CDR3: CATRRSGALTDTQYF; J: TRBJ2-3; D: TRBD2; size: .; V: TRBV24-1
DNA: TGTGCCAGCTCACCACAAGAGGCCAAGGCTGGAAACACCATATATTTT; CDR3: CASSPQEAKAGNTIYF; J: TRBJ1-3; D: .; size: once; V: TRBV18
DNA: TGTGCCAGCCTGGTGCTAGCCGAAGCTTTCTTT; CDR3: CASLVLAEAFF; J: TRBJ1-1; D: .; size: .; V: TRBV2
DNA: TGTGCCAGCAGTTACGTCGGCCAGAGGGATCAGCCCCAGCATTTT; CDR3: CASSYVGQRDQPQHF; J: TRBJ1-5; D: .; size: .; V: TRBV6-2/TRBV6-3
DNA: TGTGCCAGCAGCGCTGGGACAGGAGGACAGACCCAGTACTTC; CDR3: CASSAGTGGQTQYF; J: TRBJ2-5; D: TRBD1; size: .; V: TRBV9
DNA: TGTGCCAGCAGCTCCGGACTAGCGGCGAACACCGGGGAGCTGTTTTTT; CDR3: CASSSGLAANTGELFF; J: TRBJ2-2; D: TRBD2; size: once; V: TRBV3-1/TRBV3-2
DNA: TGTGCCAGCTCACCGAGGTACCAAGAGACCCAGTACTTC; CDR3: CASSPRYQETQYF; J: TRBJ2-5; D: .; size: .; V: TRBV18
DNA: TGTGCCAGCAGCACCCCGGTCGTGGCGGCACCCTACGAGCAGTACTTC; CDR3: CASSTPVVAAPYEQYF; J: TRBJ2-7; D: .; size: many; V: TRBV9
DNA: TGTGCCAGTAGTACACGACTAGCGGGACAAAAGAGCTCCTACAATGAGCAGTTCTTC; CDR3: CASSTRLAGQKSSYNEQFF; J: TRBJ2-1; D: TRBD2; size: .; V: TRBV19
DNA: TGTGCCAGCAGTTTAACTGAGGTGGAGACCCAGTACTTC; CDR3: CASSLTEVETQYF; J: TRBJ2-5; D: .; size: .; V: TRBV27
DNA: TGTGCCAGCAGCCTTACCGGGACAGGGTTCTACGAGCAGTACTTC; CDR3: CASSLTGTGFYEQYF; J: TRBJ2-7; D: TRBD1; size: .; V: TRBV14
DNA: TGCGCCAGCAGCTTGGGAGGACAGGGAAACACCATATATTTT; CDR3: CASSLGGQGNTIYF; J: TRBJ1-3; D: .; size: .; V: TRBV5-1
DNA: TGTGCCACCAGCAGAGGGGGGGAGATAGAGACCCAGTACTTC; CDR3: CATSRGGEIETQYF; J: TRBJ2-5; D: .; size: once; V: TRBV15
DNA: TGTGCCAGCAGCCCGGGACAGTCCTATCAGCCCCAGCATTTT; CDR3: CASSPGQSYQPQHF; J: TRBJ1-5; D: TRBD1; size: few; V: TRBV3-1/TRBV3-2
DNA: TGCGCCAGCAGCTTGGAAGGGGTCGGAAATCAGCCCCAGCATTTT; CDR3: CASSLEGVGNQPQHF; J: TRBJ1-5; D: .; size: .; V: TRBV5-1
DNA: TGCGCCAGCAGCCCAACCACAGGGGACACCTATGGCTACACCTTC; CDR3: CASSPTTGDTYGYTF; J: TRBJ1-2; D: TRBD1; size: .; V: TRBV5-1
DNA: TGTGCCAGCAGCGCGCAACTAGCGAGTTTCTCAAACAATGAGCAGTTCTTC; CDR3: CASSAQLASFSNNEQFF; J: TRBJ2-1; D: TRBD2; size: many; V: TRBV7-2
DNA: TGTGCCAGCAGCTTTACCCCTCCAGGGAACTCTGGAAACACCATATATTTT; CDR3: CASSFTPPGNSGNTIYF; J: TRBJ1-3; D: .; size: .; V: TRBV5-5
DNA: TGTGCCAGCAGCTCGATAGGACTCCCCGAGCAGTACTTC; CDR3: CASSSIGLPEQYF; J: TRBJ2-7; D: .; size: .; V: TRBV5-4
DNA: TGTGCCACCAGTCGCGGGACCGCAACTAATGAAAAACTGTTTTTT; CDR3: CATSRGTATNEKLFF; J: TRBJ1-4; D: .; size: .; V: TRBV24-1
DNA: TGTGCCAGCAGTCCCCGAATGGGGAGTGTTTACGAGCAGTACTTC; CDR3: CASSPRMGSVYEQYF; J: TRBJ2-7; D: .; size: .; V: TRBV27
DNA: TGTGCCAGCAGCCTTGCAGCGGGGGGATACAATGAGCAGTTCTTC; CDR3: CASSLAAGGYNEQFF; J: TRBJ2-1; D: TRBD2; size: .; V: TRBV7-3
DNA: TGTGCCAGCAGCTTAACCGGGACAGGGGGCACGTTTAGCAATCAGCCCCAGCATTTT; CDR3: CASSLTGTGGTFSNQPQHF; J: TRBJ1-5; D: TRBD1; size: .; V: TRBV7-2
DNA: TGTGCCACCAGCATAGACAGGTTAGGTGAAGCTTTCTTT; CDR3: CATSIDRLGEAFF; J: TRBJ1-1; D: .; size: .; V: TRBV15
DNA: TGTGCCAGTGGGTGGGGCGCATTTATGTACTTC; CDR3: CASGWGAFMYF; J: TRBJ2-5; D: .; size: .; V: TRBV19
DNA: TGTGCCAGCAGTCCGGGACAGGGTACGTGGACCTTC; CDR3: CASSPGQGTWTF; J: TRBJ1-2; D: TRBD1; size: .; V: TRBV2